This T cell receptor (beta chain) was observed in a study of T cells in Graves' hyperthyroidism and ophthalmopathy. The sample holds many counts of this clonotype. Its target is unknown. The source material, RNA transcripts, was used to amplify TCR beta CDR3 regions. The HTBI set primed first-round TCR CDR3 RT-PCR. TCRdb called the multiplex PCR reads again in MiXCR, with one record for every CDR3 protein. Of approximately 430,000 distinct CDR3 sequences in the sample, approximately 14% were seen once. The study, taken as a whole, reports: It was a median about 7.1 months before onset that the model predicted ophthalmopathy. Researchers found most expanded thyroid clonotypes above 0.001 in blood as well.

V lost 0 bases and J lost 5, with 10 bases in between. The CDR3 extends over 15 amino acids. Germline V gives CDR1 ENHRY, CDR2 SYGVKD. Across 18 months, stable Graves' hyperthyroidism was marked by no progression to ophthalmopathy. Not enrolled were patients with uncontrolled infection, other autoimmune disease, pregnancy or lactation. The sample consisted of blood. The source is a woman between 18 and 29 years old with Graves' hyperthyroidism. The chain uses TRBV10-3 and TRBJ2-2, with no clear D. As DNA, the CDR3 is TGTGCCATCAGTGAGTCAACGCCCTGGACCGGGGAGCTGTTTTTT. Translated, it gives CAISESTPWTGELFF.